This T cell receptor beta chain stems from a study of T cell responses to AZD1222 COVID-19 vaccine. The CDR3 loop spans 18 amino acids. The V gene end was trimmed by 5 bases and the J gene end by 7 bases; junction bases not matched to a gene: 19. In germline, CDR1 is LNHDA, CDR2 SQIVND (reference sequence). Only in-frame clones appear in the TCRdb table, and some are missing; sequencing was by immunoSEQ multiplex PCR. The sample consists of 95,000 to 150,000 clones, around 92% of them appearing once. The chain is built from TRBV19 and TRBJ2-2, with 7 nucleotides matching TRBD1. This receptor was identified in an adult in good health. Sequencing used peripheral blood, obtained on day 0 of AZD1222 vaccination. CDR3 protein: CASSVPYAGRGLRGELFF. The CDR3 nucleotides read TGTGCCAGTAGTGTCCCGTATGCCGGCAGGGGGTTACGCGGGGAGCTGTTTTTT.